The 22 T cell receptor beta chains below were found in one sample sequenced in a study of blood T cell repertoires in COVID-19. The assay was immunoSEQ multiplex PCR, and TCRdb's table has in-frame clones only and misses some. The sample consists of over 130,000 clones, approximately 83% of them appearing once. Sequenced material: peripheral blood. The source of these receptors is an older woman with acute or convalescent COVID-19.

The DNA for the CDR3 is TGTGCCAGCAGTTACCTGGGGCGAGAGACCCAGTACTTC. This translates into CASSYLGRETQYF. The V call is TRBV6-6, the J call TRBJ2-5; possible D gene TRBD1, 5 bases. V lost 2 bases to trimming and J lost 4 bases, with 8 bases between them. The V gene's germline CDR1 is MNHNY and CDR2 SVGAGI (reference sequence). The CDR3 consists of 13 residues.

A word on this clone: Distinct nucleotide sequences in the sample also encode this CDR3. The chain links TRBV5-1 to TRBJ1-4; 10 nucleotides align to TRBD1. V shed 0 bases and J 5 bases; nucleotides not matched to a gene: 4. From germline, CDR1 is SGHRS and CDR2 YFSETQ. This CDR3 has 16 amino acids. The CDR3 region is CASSLAPGQGNEKLFF. The CDR3 DNA follows: TGCGCCAGCAGCTTGGCCCCGGGACAGGGGAATGAAAAACTGTTTTTT.

The gene calls are TRBV4-3 and TRBJ2-3; D is undetermined. CDR3 length: 13 amino acids. Trimming pared 4 bases from V and 5 bases from J, leaving 10 bases between. Germline V gene data show CDR1 as LGHNA and CDR2 as YSLEER. CDR3 in DNA: TGCGCCAGCAGCCCCAGAGGCAGAGATACGCAGTATTTT. Its protein is CASSPRGRDTQYF.

The gene calls are TRBV6-5 and TRBJ1-5, with D hard to call. The germline V gene has CDR1 MNHEY and CDR2 SVGAGI. Trimming took 2 bases from V and 9 from J, leaving 11 bases between them. The CDR3 runs to 13 residues. The CDR3 coding sequence is TGTGCCAGCAGTTACGGCCCCTCCCGGCCCCAGCATTTT. This gives the protein CASSYGPSRPQHF.

The chain employs TRBV7-8 and TRBJ1-4; D is undetermined. This CDR3 has 14 amino acids. Per germline, CDR1 SGHVS and CDR2 FQNEAQ. Between the trimmed V and J ends, which lost 5 bases and 11 bases, there was a span of 18 bases. The CDR3 DNA reads as TGTGCCAGCAGCCGGGGTCCTTCCTCGGGGAAACTGTTTTTT. This translates into CASSRGPSSGKLFF.

The J gene is TRBJ1-3, the V gene TRBV5-6; D not certain. The CDR3 length is 15 residues. Germline V gene lookup returns CDR1 SGHDT and CDR2 YYEEEE. V was shortened by 0 bases and J by 0 bases, with 7 bases between the two germline ends. The CDR3 DNA reads as TGTGCCAGCAGCTTGGCGAGCTACTCTGGAAACACCATATATTTT. Amino acids: CASSLASYSGNTIYF.

J is TRBJ2-5 and V is TRBV9, with 8 positions matching TRBD2. Germline-derived CDR1 and CDR2 are SGDLS and YYNGEE. V lost 3 bases to trimming and J lost 8 bases; unmatched junction nucleotides: 18. The CDR3 runs 17 residues. CDR3 residues: CASSDLDLAGHYSTQYF. The CDR3 DNA is TGTGCCAGCAGCGACCTTGATCTAGCGGGCCACTATAGCACCCAGTACTTC.

The gene calls are TRBV30 and TRBJ1-1, with TRBD1 as a possible D gene (6 bases). Germline assignment: CDR1 GTSNPN and CDR2 SVGIG (reference sequence). Between the trimmed V and J ends, which lost 4 bases and 3 bases, there was a span of 12 bases. This CDR3 is built from 13 residues. CDR3 loop: CAWIRTDDTEAFF. As DNA, the CDR3 is TGTGCCTGGATAAGGACAGACGACACTGAAGCTTTCTTT.

This clone occurred a few times. The chain uses TRBV2 and TRBJ1-3; maybe TRBD1 (6 bases). The germline gives CDR1 SNHLY, CDR2 FYNNEI. This CDR3 has 13 residues. V lost 9 bases and J 1 base, leaving 10 bases between the germline ends. The CDR3: CARETGSGNTIYF. CDR3 coding DNA: TGTGCCAGAGAGACAGGATCTGGAAACACCATATATTTT. The full variable domain, its missing parts supplied by reference TRBV2 and TRBJ1-3, is EPEVTQTPSHQVTQMGQEVILRCVPISNHLYFYWYRQILGQKVEFLVSFYNNEISEKSEIFDDQFSVERPDGSNFTLKIRSTKLEDSAMYFCARETGSGNTIYFGEGSWLTVV.

This chain connects TRBV9 to TRBJ2-1; TRBD2 matches 13 bases. Germline V lookup: CDR1 SGDLS, CDR2 YYNGEE. The CDR3 length is 15 residues. With 3 bases clipped from V and 7 bases from J, the junction kept 4 bases outside the gene matches. The CDR3 loop is CASSAGLAGANEQFF. In nucleotides, the CDR3 is TGTGCCAGCAGCGCTGGACTAGCGGGAGCTAATGAGCAGTTCTTC.

This chain connects TRBV19 to TRBJ2-3, with 11 bases aligning to TRBD2. V gave up 1 base and J gave up 4 bases; unmatched junction bases: 7. CDR1 is LNHDA, CDR2 SQIVND, per germline (reference sequence). The CDR3 runs 17 residues. The CDR3 DNA reads TGTGCCAGTAGTATAGCGCCTAGCGGGAGGTGGGCAGATACGCAGTATTTT. It yields the protein CASSIAPSGRWADTQYF. The whole variable domain, remainder taken from reference TRBV19 and TRBJ2-3, is DGGITQSPKYLFRKEGQNVTLSCEQNLNHDAMYWYRQDPGQGLRLIYYSQIVNDFQKGDIAEGYSVSREKKESFPLTVTSAQKNPTAFYLCASSIAPSGRWADTQYFGPGTRLTVL.

The chain employs TRBV24-1 and TRBJ1-1, with D perhaps matching TRBD1 (5 bases). Trimming removed 0 bases from V and 7 bases from J, with 8 bases in between. The CDR3 has 13 amino acids. Germline V gene lookup returns CDR1 KGHDR and CDR2 SFDVKD. The CDR3 sequence: CATSDLRGDEAFF. As DNA, the CDR3 is TGTGCCACCAGTGATTTGAGGGGTGATGAAGCTTTCTTT.

The rearrangement links TRBV7-9 to TRBJ2-1; the D gene is possibly TRBD1 (6 bases). Germline V lookup: CDR1 SEHNR, CDR2 FQNEAQ (reference sequence). The CDR3 contains 12 residues. V was cut by 5 bases and J by 15 bases, with 17 bases left in between. Here the CDR3 DNA reads TGTGCCAGCAGCGGAGCCGGGGACACGGGGTTCTTC. This gives the protein CASSGAGDTGFF.

V gene TRBV7-9 combines with J gene TRBJ2-7, with unresolved D. In germline, CDR1 is SEHNR, CDR2 FQNEAQ (reference sequence). Trimming left V 0 bases short and J 1 base short, with 7 bases between. The CDR3 is 14 residues long. The CDR3 region has the DNA TGTGCCAGCAGCTTAGCTGGGCTGTCCTACGAGCAGTACTTC. Translating gives CASSLAGLSYEQYF. Full variable domain (missing parts from reference TRBV7-9 and TRBJ2-7): DTGVSQNPRHKITKRGQNVTFRCDPISEHNRLYWYRQTLGQGPEFLTYFQNEAQLEKSRLLSDRFSAERPKGSFSTLEIQRTEQGDSAMYLCASSLAGLSYEQYFGPGTRLTVT.

The gene calls are TRBV10-2 and TRBJ2-3; the match to TRBD2 covers 7 bases. Germline V gene sequence: CDR1 WSHSY, CDR2 SAAADI. V lost 4 bases to trimming and J lost 0 bases; unmatched junction nucleotides: 10. The CDR3 is made up of 17 amino acids. CDR3: CASSGYLSGASTDTQYF. The CDR3 bases are TGCGCCAGCAGTGGGTATCTCAGCGGGGCTAGCACAGATACGCAGTATTTT.

This chain connects TRBV7-8 to TRBJ1-4; D gene ambiguous. Trimming stripped 3 bases from V and 8 bases from J, with 16 bases between. In germline, CDR1 is SGHVS, CDR2 FQNEAQ. The CDR3 length is 15 residues. CDR3 sequence (DNA): TGTGCCAGCAGCTTCCGGGGTAGAGGTCAGGAAAAACTGTTTTTT. Translated: CASSFRGRGQEKLFF.

The J gene is TRBJ2-1, the V gene TRBV7-8, with a tentative D call TRBD2 (6 bases). V was shortened by 1 base and J by 9 bases, with 19 bases between the two germline ends. The germline gives CDR1 SGHVS, CDR2 FQNEAQ. This CDR3 is built from 16 residues. The CDR3 bases are TGTGCCAGCAGCTTAGGCACGCTCACCAGAGCGGGTGAGCAGTTCTTC. Translated: CASSLGTLTRAGEQFF.

The table lists this clone with a few counts. This sequence joins TRBV30 and TRBJ1-6; D might be TRBD1 (6 bases). The CDR3 is 12 amino acids. CDR1 and CDR2 (germline): GTSNPN, SVGIG (reference sequence). V lost 2 bases, J lost 8 bases, and 7 bases lay in between. For the CDR3, the DNA is TGTGCCTGGAGTAAGGGGGATTCACCCCTCCACTTT. It yields the protein CAWSKGDSPLHF.

This clone was counted once. The rearrangement uses TRBV7-2 and TRBJ1-4; TRBD1 is a possible D gene (6 bases). Between the trimmed V and J ends, which lost 2 bases and 4 bases, there was a span of 11 bases. CDR3 length: 15 residues. The germline gives CDR1 SGHTA, CDR2 FQGNSA. The CDR3 DNA reads TGTGCCAGCAGCTTATTTCAGGGGAATAATGAAAAACTGTTTTTT. It encodes CASSLFQGNNEKLFF.

For this clone: Other DNA sequences in this specimen translate into the identical CDR3. The chain carries TRBV9 and TRBJ2-3; 8 positions match TRBD2. Germline CDR1 is SGDLS and CDR2 is YYNGEE. This CDR3 comprises 16 residues. Trimming took 0 bases from V and 1 from J; bases not matched to a gene: 4. CDR3 coding DNA: TGTGCCAGCAGCGTAGAACCAGCGGGGGGCACAGATACGCAGTATTTT. It specifies CASSVEPAGGTDTQYF.

This clone was observed once. The chain carries TRBV6-5 and TRBJ1-4, with D possibly matching TRBD1 (6 bases). Germline CDR1 reads MNHEY; CDR2 reads SVGAGI. Trimming took off 0 bases at V and 4 bases at J, with 12 bases between the two ends. The CDR3 runs 16 residues. The CDR3 loop reads CASSYSSDSVNEKLFF. The CDR3, as DNA: TGTGCCAGCAGTTACTCGTCGGACAGCGTTAATGAAAAACTGTTTTTT.

This chain links TRBV24-1 with TRBJ2-1, with 12 nucleotides matching TRBD2. The CDR3 is 13 amino acids. Per the germline V gene, CDR1 is KGHDR and CDR2 is SFDVKD. The J segment lost 9 bases and the V segment lost 10 bases, leaving 6 bases of the junction unmatched. The CDR3: CATKTSGSSEQFF. The CDR3, as DNA: TGTGCCACTAAGACTAGCGGGAGCAGTGAGCAGTTCTTC.